Each of the 30 T cell receptor beta chains below was sequenced from the same sample in a study of OX40 agonist ivuxolimab in advanced cancers. Sequencing used immunoSEQ multiplex PCR; TCRdb keeps in-frame clones, though not all of them. The data contain approximately 32,000 clones, approximately 86% of them singletons. Material: CD4+ or CD8+ T cells sorted from blood, obtained in a trial of the OX40 agonist ivuxolimab. The receptors shown here come from an adult with an advanced solid tumor such as melanoma, head and neck, liver or kidney cancer.

The V call is TRBV18, the J call TRBJ1-4; D might be TRBD1 (5 bases). V lost 6 bases to trimming and J lost 7 bases, with 12 bases between them. CDR1 and CDR2 from the germline V gene are KGHSH and LQKENI. The CDR3 extends over 13 amino acids. The CDR3 nucleotides are TGTGCCAGCTCCCTGGGGGGAAGTGAAAAACTGTTTTTT. Translation gives CASSLGGSEKLFF.

V gene TRBV6-1 combines with J gene TRBJ1-5; D is unresolved. Trimming cost V 0 bases and J 2 bases, with 5 bases left between them. Per germline, CDR1 MNHNS and CDR2 SASEGT. This CDR3 spans 14 amino acids. CDR3 residues: CASSEAGGNQPQHF. In DNA form, the CDR3 reads TGTGCCAGCAGTGAAGCTGGAGGCAATCAGCCCCAGCATTTT.

The rearrangement joins TRBV27 to TRBJ2-3; D gene uncertain. The germline CDR1 and CDR2 sequences are MNHEY and SMNVEV (reference sequence). CDR3 length: 12 residues. V gave up 5 bases and J gave up 0 bases, with 3 bases separating them. Here the CDR3 reads CASSDSTDTQYF. The CDR3 region has the DNA TGTGCCAGCAGTGATAGCACAGATACGCAGTATTTT.

The chain recombines TRBV12-5 with TRBJ2-5, with D uncertain. The CDR3 runs 13 residues. Germline CDR1 reads LGHNT; CDR2 reads FRNRAP. V was clipped by 1 base and J by 1 base, with 4 bases between them. In DNA, the CDR3 is TGTGCTAGTGGTTTGGGGATCCAAGAGACCCAGTACTTC. Its protein product is CASGLGIQETQYF.

The J gene is TRBJ2-7, the V gene TRBV27, with 10 bases lining up with TRBD2. This CDR3 is built from 15 residues. V trimming: 4 bases; J trimming: 2 bases; junction bases outside the gene matches: 5. The V gene's germline CDR1 is MNHEY and CDR2 SMNVEV (reference sequence). The CDR3 region is CASSSILAGPYEQYF. In nucleotides, the CDR3 is TGTGCCAGCAGTTCCATACTAGCGGGGCCCTACGAGCAGTACTTC.

The V call is TRBV7-9, the J call TRBJ1-4, with a weak D call TRBD1 (6 bases). This CDR3 region has 14 residues. V shed 5 bases and J shed 5 bases, with 12 bases lying between them. Germline loops: CDR1 SEHNR, CDR2 FQNEAQ (reference sequence). CDR3 coding DNA: TGTGCCAGCAGCGGAGGGGGAAGAAATGAAAAACTGTTTTTT. As protein: CASSGGGRNEKLFF.

As regards this clone: This may be a read error: a much more frequent sequence differs by one nucleotide. This sample includes further DNA sequences coding for the same CDR3. The V gene is TRBV4-1, the J gene TRBJ2-2, with D possibly TRBD2 on 6 matching bases. V lost 0 bases to trimming and J lost 0 bases, with 8 bases between them. In germline, CDR1 is MGHRA, CDR2 YSYEKL. This CDR3 is built from 16 residues. CDR3 residues: CASSQEGGANTGELFF. The CDR3 nucleotides are TGCGCCAGCAGCCAAGAGGGCGGGGCGAACACCGGGGAGCTGTTTTTT.

The count of this clone is one. The J gene is TRBJ1-2, the V gene TRBV28; weak D call: TRBD1 (6 bases). V was cut by 3 bases and J by 3 bases, with 17 bases left in between. Germline assignment: CDR1 MDHEN and CDR2 SYDVKM. The CDR3 sequence is 16 residues long. CDR3 protein: CASSLTGAADYYGYTF. Written as DNA, the CDR3 is TGTGCCAGCAGTTTGACGGGGGCCGCAGACTACTATGGCTACACCTTC.

This clone has only one observation. The chain uses TRBV10-3 and TRBJ1-1; D is uncertain. Germline-derived CDR1 and CDR2 are ENHRY and SYGVKD. This CDR3 is 12 amino acids long. V was pared by 10 bases and J by 1 base, with 10 bases between. The CDR3 sequence is CATSYGNTEAFF. CDR3 nucleotide sequence: TGTGCCACCTCCTATGGGAACACTGAAGCTTTCTTT.

The chain has TRBV9 and TRBJ1-1; 10 bases map to TRBD1. Trimming cost V 4 bases and J 1 base; bases outside gene matches: 7. The CDR3 is 16 amino acids. From germline, CDR1 is SGDLS and CDR2 YYNGEE. The CDR3 reads CASSIGQGGWNTEAFF. The CDR3 DNA follows: TGTGCCAGCAGCATCGGACAGGGGGGGTGGAACACTGAAGCTTTCTTT.

The sample holds one count of this clone. This chain joins TRBV19 and TRBJ2-3; tentative D call: TRBD1 (5 bases). The CDR3 is made up of 14 amino acids. V was cut by 1 base and J by 3 bases, with 8 bases left in between. The V gene's germline CDR1 is LNHDA and CDR2 SQIVND (reference sequence). The CDR3, as DNA: TGTGCCAGTAGTATAGCAGGGTGGACAGATACGCAGTATTTT. This translates into CASSIAGWTDTQYF.

CDR3 sequence: CASSWRGTDTQYF. Written as DNA, the CDR3 is TGTGCCAGCAGTTGGCGCGGCACAGATACGCAGTATTTT. V is TRBV5-6 and J is TRBJ2-3; D is uncertain. V lost 5 bases and J lost 1, with 8 bases in between. In germline, CDR1 is SGHDT, CDR2 YYEEEE. The CDR3 has 13 residues.

This chain uses TRBV7-2 with TRBJ2-6, with D hard to call. Germline-derived CDR1 and CDR2 are SGHTA and FQGNSA. V lost 6 bases, J lost 9 bases, and 3 bases lay in between. This CDR3 has 10 residues. The CDR3 DNA reads TGTGCCAGCAGAGGCAACGTCCTGACTTTC. It translates to CASRGNVLTF.

The chain combines TRBV11-2 with TRBJ2-7; either TRBD1 or TRBD2 may supply D (5 bases each). Germline CDR1 reads SGHAT; CDR2 reads FQNNGV. The CDR3 has 13 amino acids. Trimming took off 2 bases at V and 5 bases at J, with 10 bases between the two ends. The CDR3: CASSLTLGDEQYF. CDR3 bases: TGTGCCAGCAGCTTAACTTTGGGGGACGAGCAGTACTTC.

This chain joins TRBV6-1 and TRBJ1-5; a weak D match, TRBD1 (5 bases). This CDR3 is 14 amino acids long. Germline assignment: CDR1 MNHNS and CDR2 SASEGT. Trimming removed 7 bases at V and 7 bases at J, with 17 bases between. This chain's CDR3 is CASNLGGGGQPQHF. The CDR3 nucleotides read TGTGCCAGCAATTTGGGGGGAGGAGGACAGCCCCAGCATTTT.

V and J are TRBV6-6 and TRBJ1-5; D not resolved. The ends were cut back, 0 bases at V and 3 bases at J, with 12 bases in the middle. CDR1 is MNHNY and CDR2 is SVGAGI in the germline V gene (reference sequence). This CDR3 contains 16 residues. The DNA of the CDR3 is TGTGCCAGCAGTTACTCGACTATCCACCCCAATCAGCCCCAGCATTTT. Translation: CASSYSTIHPNQPQHF.

This clone was recorded a few times. In the same sample, other DNA sequences code for this CDR3. This chain links TRBV4-1 with TRBJ2-2; 7 bases align to TRBD1. The germline V gene has CDR1 MGHRA and CDR2 YSYEKL. Losses at the gene ends were 0 bases for V and 0 bases for J; bases not matched to a gene: 1. The CDR3 loop spans 16 amino acids. CDR3 sequence (DNA): TGCGCCAGCAGCCAAGAAGGGGGCGCGAACACCGGGGAGCTGTTTTTT. The encoded protein is CASSQEGGANTGELFF.

This chain joins TRBV7-8 and TRBJ2-5; 11 positions agree with TRBD2. Trimming removed 6 bases from V and 2 bases from J; junction bases left unmatched: 5. In germline, CDR1 is SGHVS, CDR2 FQNEAQ. The CDR3 has 15 amino acids. The CDR3 DNA follows: TGTGCCAGCAGTTCACTAGCGGGGGCTCAAGAGACCCAGTACTTC. Its protein is CASSSLAGAQETQYF.

The V call is TRBV5-1, the J call TRBJ2-7, with 10 positions matching TRBD1. The CDR3 spans 15 residues. Germline values: CDR1 SGHRS, CDR2 YFSETQ. With 5 bases clipped from V and 1 base from J, the junction kept 6 bases outside the gene matches. CDR3: CASSFRTGGSYEQYF. CDR3 in DNA: TGCGCCAGCAGTTTCAGGACAGGGGGATCCTACGAGCAGTACTTC.

The chain couples TRBV28 to TRBJ1-4; D remains unclear. The germline gives CDR1 MDHEN, CDR2 SYDVKM. There are 15 residues in the CDR3. V shed 3 bases and J shed 0 bases, with 8 bases lying between them. The CDR3 coding sequence is TGTGCCAGCAGTTTGGCGGTTGCAACTAATGAAAAACTGTTTTTT. Protein: CASSLAVATNEKLFF.

The rearrangement links TRBV6-5 to TRBJ1-1; the D gene is possibly TRBD1 (5 bases). CDR3 length: 13 residues. CDR1 and CDR2 (germline): MNHEY, SVGAGI. Trimming left V 6 bases short and J 6 bases short, with 14 bases between. The CDR3 bases are TGTGCCAGCAGAAGGGGAATTTGGTCTGAAGCTTTCTTT. It codes for CASRRGIWSEAFF.

The chain carries TRBV4-3 and TRBJ2-7; D is possibly TRBD1 (5 bases). The CDR3 runs to 14 residues. The germline V and J ends were trimmed by 4 bases and 5 bases, with 15 bases remaining between them. Germline assignment: CDR1 LGHNA and CDR2 YSLEER. CDR3 coding DNA: TGCGCCAGCAGCCTTCACTCGGACACTGACGAGCAGTACTTC. Translated: CASSLHSDTDEQYF.

The sample holds one count of this clone. The chain links TRBV11-2 to TRBJ1-1, with 9 bases matching TRBD1. Trimming removed 5 bases from V and 6 bases from J; junction bases left unmatched: 4. CDR3 size: 13 residues. The V gene's germline CDR1 is SGHAT and CDR2 FQNNGV. CDR3 sequence reads: CASSPRTGAEAFF. The CDR3 bases are TGTGCCAGCAGCCCCCGGACAGGGGCTGAAGCTTTCTTT.

The chain recombines TRBV7-2 with TRBJ2-5, with unresolved D. The CDR3 runs 14 residues. Germline lookup yields CDR1 SGHTA and CDR2 FQGNSA. Trimming stripped 5 bases from V and 1 base from J, with 11 bases between. CDR3 bases: TGTGCCAGCAGCAATCTAGGGTTCCAAGAGACCCAGTACTTC. It encodes CASSNLGFQETQYF.

This clone was picked up one time. V is TRBV11-2 and J is TRBJ2-7, with D possibly matching TRBD1 (7 bases). Germline CDR1 and CDR2: SGHAT and FQNNGV. V lost 7 bases and J 2 bases, leaving 15 bases between the germline ends. CDR3 length: 14 residues. DNA of the CDR3: TGTGCCAGCACCCAGGGGGGCAGTACCTACGAGCAGTACTTC. Protein product: CASTQGGSTYEQYF.

The V gene is TRBV7-6, the J gene TRBJ1-1, with D unresolved. In germline, CDR1 is SGHVS, CDR2 FNYEAQ. The CDR3 contains 15 residues. Trimming removed 5 bases from V and 4 bases from J, with 17 bases in between. The CDR3 loop reads CASSPDLGIVTEAFF. In DNA form, the CDR3 reads TGTGCCAGCAGCCCGGATCTCGGGATTGTCACTGAAGCTTTCTTT.

This rearrangement joins TRBV7-2 to TRBJ2-1; 11 nucleotides agree with TRBD2. Trimming cost V 5 bases and J 1 base; bases outside gene matches: 4. CDR3 length: 16 residues. Germline CDR1 reads SGHTA; CDR2 reads FQGNSA. The CDR3 DNA follows: TGTGCCAGCAGCCTGACTAGCGGGAAATCCTACAATGAGCAGTTCTTC. Translation gives CASSLTSGKSYNEQFF.

This rearrangement joins TRBV5-1 to TRBJ2-1; a possible D gene is TRBD1 (6 bases). The CDR3 runs 16 residues. CDR1 is SGHRS, CDR2 YFSETQ, per germline. The germline V and J ends were trimmed by 0 bases and 4 bases, with 14 bases remaining between them. The CDR3 DNA reads as TGCGCCAGCAGCTTGGGCGACGACAGGTTTTACAATGAGCAGTTCTTC. Amino acid sequence: CASSLGDDRFYNEQFF.

This rearrangement joins TRBV15 to TRBJ2-1; 12 bases agree with TRBD2. CDR1 LNHNV and CDR2 YYDKDF come from the germline V gene (reference sequence). The CDR3 loop spans 16 amino acids. V shed 2 bases and J 9 bases; nucleotides not matched to a gene: 8. The CDR3 DNA sequence: TGTGCCACCAGCAGACCCTGGCCTAGCGGGGGGGGTGAGCAGTTCTTC. Its protein product is CATSRPWPSGGGEQFF.

This clone has only a few counts. The V call is TRBV5-1, the J call TRBJ2-7; D may be TRBD1 (5 bases). Germline V lookup: CDR1 SGHRS, CDR2 YFSETQ. Deletions cut 2 bases from V and 6 bases from J, with 15 bases between. The CDR3 is 14 amino acids. CDR3 protein: CASSFSGFGAEQYF. As DNA, the CDR3 is TGCGCCAGCAGCTTCTCAGGGTTCGGCGCCGAGCAGTACTTC.